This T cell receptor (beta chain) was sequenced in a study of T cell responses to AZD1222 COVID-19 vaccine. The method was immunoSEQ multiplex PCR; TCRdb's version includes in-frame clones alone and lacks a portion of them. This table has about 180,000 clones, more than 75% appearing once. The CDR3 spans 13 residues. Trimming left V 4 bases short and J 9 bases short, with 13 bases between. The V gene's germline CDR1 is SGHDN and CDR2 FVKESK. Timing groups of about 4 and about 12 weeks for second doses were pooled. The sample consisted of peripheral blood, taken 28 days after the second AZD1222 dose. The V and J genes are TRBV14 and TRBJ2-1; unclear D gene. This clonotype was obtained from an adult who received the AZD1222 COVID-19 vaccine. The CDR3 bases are TGTGCCAGCAGCCTTCCTCTCCCTGGTGAGCAGTTCTTC. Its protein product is CASSLPLPGEQFF.